Presented here are 30 T cell receptor beta chains from one specimen sequenced in a study of CD8 T cells in ankylosing spondylitis. Each CDR3 protein gets one entry after TCRdb re-called the 5' RACE reads with MiXCR. The sample has 80,000 to 90,000 distinct CDR3 sequences; around 26% are singletons. Sequencing was done on a sample of blood, either unsorted or a sorted T cell fraction (not recorded which). The receptor source for this set is a male donor with ankylosing spondylitis or in good health (not recorded which).

V and J are TRBV12-3 or TRBV12-4 and TRBJ2-1, with TRBD2 matching over 8 bases. With V trimmed by 2 bases and J by 6 bases, 6 bases remained unmatched. The CDR3 is 15 residues long. The CDR3 reads CASSLTAGVSNEQFF. The CDR3 coding sequence is TGTGCCAGCAGTTTAACAGCGGGAGTAAGCAATGAGCAGTTCTTC.

This sequence joins TRBV20-1 and TRBJ2-5; D is perhaps TRBD2 (6 bases). Trimming stripped 5 bases from V and 3 bases from J, with 16 bases between. The CDR3 is 14 residues long. Germline CDR1 reads DFQATT; CDR2 reads SNEGSKA (reference sequence). In DNA, the CDR3 is TGCAGTGCTTTGGCCGGGACTGGAGAAGAGACCCAGTACTTC. Translating it yields CSALAGTGEETQYF.

The V and J genes are TRBV19 and TRBJ2-3, with 9 bases aligning to TRBD1. Germline-derived CDR1 and CDR2 are LNHDA and SQIVND (reference sequence). V lost 5 bases, J lost 7 bases, and 7 bases stayed unmatched. The CDR3 loop spans 14 amino acids. CDR3 loop: CASSSGTGRYTQYF. The CDR3 bases are TGTGCCAGTAGTTCCGGGACAGGGCGGTATACGCAGTATTTT.

This chain joins TRBV6-1 and TRBJ1-5, with 7 positions matching TRBD1. CDR3 length: 14 amino acids. J was trimmed by 4 bases and V by 6 bases; bases with no gene match: 6. Germline values: CDR1 MNHNS, CDR2 SASEGT. The CDR3 DNA is TGTGCCAGCAGCAGGGGGGTTCGGAATCAGCCCCAGCATTTT. Its translation is CASSRGVRNQPQHF.

J is TRBJ2-3 and V is TRBV7-2; no clear D. CDR1 SGHTA and CDR2 FQGNSA come from the germline V gene. This CDR3 comprises 13 residues. Trimming left V 5 bases short and J 6 bases short, with 12 bases between. CDR3: CASSVITRDTQYF. CDR3 nucleotide sequence: TGTGCCAGCAGCGTCATTACTCGGGATACGCAGTATTTT.

This sequence joins TRBV5-1 and TRBJ1-3; D is unresolved. The CDR3 extends over 15 amino acids. Germline V CDR1 and CDR2: SGHRS, YFSETQ. V lost 0 bases and J lost 0, with 7 bases in between. The CDR3 reads CASSLDHFSGNTIYF. The CDR3 nucleotides are TGCGCCAGCAGCTTGGACCACTTCTCTGGAAACACCATATATTTT.

CDR3 nucleotides: TGCGCCAGCAGTGAAAGACAGGGACCTCGCCAGCCCCAGCATTTT. This gives the protein CASSERQGPRQPQHF. V gene TRBV10-2 combines with J gene TRBJ1-5; 7 bases agree with TRBD1. Germline V CDR1 and CDR2: WSHSY, SAAADI. V shed 3 bases, J shed 7 bases, and the junction held 9 bases outside the gene matches. This CDR3 region has 15 residues.

This clonotype was detected a few times. The chain recombines TRBV7-8 with TRBJ1-2; tentative D call: TRBD1 (5 bases). CDR1 is SGHVS and CDR2 is FQNEAQ in the germline V gene. V dropped 3 bases and J dropped 5 bases, with 16 bases sitting between them. The CDR3 is made up of 15 amino acids. The CDR3 coding sequence is TGTGCCAGCAGCTTTTGGGACTGGAAACAGTATGGCTACACCTTC. Translation gives CASSFWDWKQYGYTF.

This clonotype was picked up a small number of times. V usage is TRBV9 and J usage is TRBJ2-1; 7 bases fit TRBD1. CDR3 size: 13 residues. J was trimmed by 8 bases and V by 4 bases; bases with no gene match: 6. The V gene's germline CDR1 is SGDLS and CDR2 YYNGEE. The CDR3 protein is CASSFTGADEQFF. CDR3 DNA sequence: TGTGCCAGCAGCTTCACAGGGGCCGATGAGCAGTTCTTC.

This clonotype showed up just a few times. The chain carries TRBV4-1 and TRBJ2-1; either TRBD1 or TRBD2 may supply D (5 bases each). Per the germline V gene, CDR1 is MGHRA and CDR2 is YSYEKL. V lost 1 base and J lost 4, with 14 bases in between. CDR3 size: 16 residues. The CDR3 region has the DNA TGCGCCAGCAGCCAAGTGGGACGGTCGGGTTACAATGAGCAGTTCTTC. Amino acid sequence: CASSQVGRSGYNEQFF.

The chain links TRBV5-1 to TRBJ1-2; D gene unclear. Germline assignment: CDR1 SGHRS and CDR2 YFSETQ. Deletions cut 4 bases from V and 1 base from J, with 5 bases between. The CDR3 covers 12 residues. For the CDR3, the DNA is TGCGCCAGCAGCGAGAATAACTATGGCTACACCTTC. Protein product: CASSENNYGYTF.

In this sample, this clonotype turned up a few times. The V gene is TRBV12-3 or TRBV12-4, the J gene TRBJ1-3; TRBD1 matches at 7 bases. The V gene end was trimmed by 5 bases and the J gene end by 6 bases; junction bases not matched to a gene: 10. This CDR3 comprises 15 residues. The CDR3 DNA sequence: TGTGCCAGCAGTCCTATCAGGGGGTCCCCAAACACCATATATTTT. Translating it yields CASSPIRGSPNTIYF.

This clonotype was seen a few times. Its ends do not fully match the called genes, so a read error is possible. The chain recombines TRBV19 with TRBJ2-1; 7 bases are shared with TRBD2. From germline, CDR1 is LNHDA and CDR2 SQIVND (reference sequence). This CDR3 contains 17 residues. CDR3 loop: CASSIERDPLSYNEQFF. Written as DNA, the CDR3 is TGTGCCAGTAGTATTGAGCGGGACCCCCTGAGCTACAATGAGCAGTTCTTT.

The chain uses TRBV5-1 and TRBJ2-5, with no clear D. The ends were cut back, 1 base at V and 5 bases at J, with 12 bases in the middle. Germline CDR1 reads SGHRS; CDR2 reads YFSETQ. This CDR3 has 14 amino acids. The CDR3 loop is CASSLLYERETQYF. CDR3 coding DNA: TGCGCCAGCAGCTTGCTCTATGAGAGGGAGACCCAGTACTTC.

This clonotype has only a few counts. This chain connects TRBV5-6 to TRBJ2-3; 8 bases line up with TRBD1. Germline lookup yields CDR1 SGHDT and CDR2 YYEEEE. The CDR3 spans 15 residues. V lost 4 bases, J lost 5 bases, and 9 bases stayed unmatched. DNA of the CDR3: TGTGCCAGCAGCGATCCGGGACAGGTGAAAGATACGCAGTATTTT. It codes for CASSDPGQVKDTQYF. Together with reference TRBV5-6 and TRBJ2-3, the CDR3 gives the full variable domain: DAGVTQSPTHLIKTRGQQVTLRCSPKSGHDTVSWYQQALGQGPQFIFQYYEEEERQRGNFPDRFSGHQFPNYSSELNVNALLLGDSALYLCASSDPGQVKDTQYFGPGTRLTVL.

There are a few counts of this clonotype. This chain uses TRBV3-1 with TRBJ2-2; the D gene is possibly TRBD1 (5 bases). CDR3 size: 15 residues. V shed 4 bases and J shed 4 bases, with 13 bases lying between them. Germline values: CDR1 LGHDT, CDR2 YNNKEL (reference sequence). The chain's CDR3 is CASSRTTVGTGELFF. The CDR3 nucleotides read TGTGCCAGCAGCCGAACGACAGTCGGCACCGGGGAGCTGTTTTTT.

This clonotype was seen more than once but under ten times. This chain uses TRBV10-3 with TRBJ2-5, with D tentatively TRBD1 (5 bases). Germline V gene lookup returns CDR1 ENHRY and CDR2 SYGVKD. The V and J ends lost 6 bases and 4 bases respectively, with 15 bases between them. CDR3 size: 14 residues. Here the CDR3 DNA reads TGTGCCATCAGCCCGACAGCGCCTGGAGAGACCCAGTACTTC. Its translation is CAISPTAPGETQYF.

This clonotype was seen only a few times. This chain joins TRBV7-3 and TRBJ2-5, with 13 bases matching TRBD2. From germline, CDR1 is SGHTA and CDR2 FQGTGA. The CDR3 runs to 15 residues. V was pared by 2 bases and J by 5 bases, with 2 bases of the junction left unmatched. The CDR3, as DNA: TGTGCCAGCAGCTTAGGACTAGCGGGAGTGGAGACCCAGTACTTC. It specifies CASSLGLAGVETQYF.

This chain uses TRBV5-1 with TRBJ2-2; 9 bases fit TRBD2. The CDR3 covers 16 residues. V dropped 6 bases and J dropped 1; count of bases not matched to a gene: 7. Looked up from germline, CDR1 is SGHRS and CDR2 is YFSETQ. CDR3 nucleotide sequence: TGCGCCAGCACCCGGTATAGCGGGGGGAACACCGGGGAGCTGTTTTTT. It codes for CASTRYSGGNTGELFF. Combining the CDR3 with reference TRBV5-1 and TRBJ2-2 gives the whole variable domain KAGVTQTPRYLIKTRGQQVTLSCSPISGHRSVSWYQQTPGQGLQFLFEYFSETQRNKGNFPGRFSGRQFSNSRSEMNVSTLELGDSALYLCASTRYSGGNTGELFFGEGSRLTVL.

The chain has TRBV7-2 and TRBJ1-1, with no clear D. Trimming took 3 bases from V and 4 from J, leaving 12 bases between them. Per the germline V gene, CDR1 is SGHTA and CDR2 is FQGNSA. The CDR3 has 14 amino acids. The chain's CDR3 is CASSFPRGGTEAFF. For the CDR3, the DNA is TGTGCCAGCAGCTTTCCCCGGGGAGGCACTGAAGCTTTCTTT.

The chain employs TRBV7-3 and TRBJ2-5; possible D gene TRBD1, 5 bases. CDR3 length: 14 residues. The V end lost 3 bases, the J end lost 6 bases, and 14 bases lay between the germline ends. Germline values: CDR1 SGHTA, CDR2 FQGTGA. For the CDR3, the DNA is TGTGCCAGCAGCTTTTCAGGGATACGACAGACCCAGTACTTC. Translation: CASSFSGIRQTQYF.

This clonotype has more than one count but fewer than ten. The CDR3 DNA reads as TGTGCCATCAACCGGGAGGCCGGGGAGCTGTTTTTT. It yields the protein CAINREAGELFF. The chain uses TRBV10-3 and TRBJ2-2, with 7 positions matching TRBD2. The CDR3 totals 12 residues. The germline CDR1 and CDR2 sequences are ENHRY and SYGVKD. V was pared by 7 bases and J by 6 bases, with 2 bases of the junction left unmatched.

This clonotype has only a few counts. V gene TRBV27 combines with J gene TRBJ2-1; 11 nucleotides match TRBD2. Germline V lookup: CDR1 MNHEY, CDR2 SMNVEV (reference sequence). CDR3 length equals 16 residues. The V segment lost 4 bases and the J segment 3 bases; nucleotides outside the gene matches: 5. CDR3 in amino acids: CASSSRGLADYNEQFF. CDR3 DNA: TGTGCCAGCAGTTCAAGGGGACTAGCGGACTACAATGAGCAGTTCTTC.

This clonotype showed up just a few times. The CDR3 nucleotides are TGTGCCAGTAGTAGCGGGAGTTACGAGCAGTACTTC. Amino acids: CASSSGSYEQYF. This chain joins TRBV19 and TRBJ2-7; 7 bases match TRBD2. Germline CDR1 and CDR2: LNHDA and SQIVND (reference sequence). Unmatched junction bases numbered 1, after V lost 4 bases and J lost 4 bases. The CDR3 covers 12 residues.

V is TRBV5-5 and J is TRBJ2-7; tentatively, D is TRBD1 (5 bases). The CDR3 sequence is 14 residues long. Germline CDR1 SGHKS, CDR2 YYEKEE (reference sequence). V dropped 0 bases and J dropped 5 bases, with 12 bases sitting between them. CDR3 sequence: CASSLGGQGDEQYV. CDR3 nucleotide sequence: TGTGCCAGCAGCTTGGGTGGGCAGGGTGACGAGCAGTACGTC.

This chain uses TRBV25-1 with TRBJ1-1; D remains ambiguous. Trimming took 7 bases from V and 1 from J, leaving 10 bases between them. This CDR3 contains 13 residues. Germline CDR1 and CDR2: MGHDK and SYGVNS. In DNA, the CDR3 is TGTGCCAGCATCGACAAGGAGAACACTGAAGCTTTCTTT. The encoded protein is CASIDKENTEAFF.

V is TRBV7-3 and J is TRBJ2-3; 7 positions match TRBD2. The CDR3 sequence is 16 residues long. Germline loops: CDR1 SGHTA, CDR2 FQGTGA. V lost 5 bases, J lost 3 bases, and 11 bases stayed unmatched. The DNA for the CDR3 is TGTGCCAGCAGCCGCATGGGTCTAGCGGAGACAGATACGCAGTATTTT. Protein product: CASSRMGLAETDTQYF.

This clonotype was seen only once. The chain couples TRBV5-8 to TRBJ2-7, with TRBD2 matching over 8 bases. Germline values: CDR1 SGHTS, CDR2 YDEGEE. V was pared by 0 bases and J by 0 bases, with 8 bases of the junction left unmatched. The CDR3 is made up of 17 amino acids. CDR3 sequence (DNA): TGTGCCAGCAGCTTGGAATTCGCGGGGGGCCCCTCCTACGAGCAGTACGTC. It is translated as CASSLEFAGGPSYEQYV.

This clonotype was observed a handful of times. This chain's CDR3 is CASNSGRPGDQPQHF. CDR3 bases: TGTGCCAGTAATTCGGGACGGCCGGGGGATCAGCCCCAGCATTTT. This rearrangement joins TRBV19 to TRBJ1-5; D is possibly TRBD1 (5 bases). This CDR3 has 15 amino acids. Looked up from germline, CDR1 is LNHDA and CDR2 is SQIVND (reference sequence). V was cut by 7 bases and J by 5 bases, with 18 bases left in between.

This clonotype has only a few counts. The V gene is TRBV20-1, the J gene TRBJ2-3; TRBD2 matches at 13 bases. With V trimmed by 6 bases and J by 0 bases, 12 bases remained unmatched. CDR3 size: 18 residues. CDR1 is DFQATT and CDR2 is SNEGSKA in the germline V gene (reference sequence). The CDR3 spells CSAPTGTSGKRSTDTQYF. Written as DNA, the CDR3 is TGCAGTGCCCCGACCGGGACTAGCGGGAAGCGGAGCACAGATACGCAGTATTTT.